The clone carrying this T cell receptor (beta chain) is a singleton in its sample. The antigen remains undetermined. Donors consisted of healthy bone marrow donors. The data originate from a study of cytomegalovirus exposure and HLA in healthy donors. Overall study: Around 180 million T cells yielded around 120 million unique TCR beta sequences in earlier analysis.

PCR used 60 Vbeta primers and 13 Jbeta primers. Assay: immunoSEQ multiplex PCR; the TCRdb copy retains only in-frame clones and omits some. Of hundreds of thousands of clones listed, more than 75% are singletons. General study points: Some TCR beta chains (164 of them) were listed as cytomegalovirus-associated.

Germline lookup yields CDR1 SNHLY and CDR2 FYNNEI. With 6 bases clipped from V and 1 base from J, the junction kept 3 bases outside the gene matches. CDR3 length: 14 amino acids. Sequencing was performed on PBMCs. The chain has TRBV2 and TRBJ1-5, with 7 positions matching TRBD1. The sequence derives from a male donor in good health and CMV-seronegative. CDR3 amino acids: CASRGQPSNQPQHF. As DNA, the CDR3 is TGTGCCAGCAGGGGACAGCCAAGCAATCAGCCCCAGCATTTT. Based on the CDR3 plus reference TRBV2 and TRBJ1-5, the full variable domain is EPEVTQTPSHQVTQMGQEVILRCVPISNHLYFYWYRQILGQKVEFLVSFYNNEISEKSEIFDDQFSVERPDGSNFTLKIRSTKLEDSAMYFCASRGQPSNQPQHFGDGTRLSIL.